The clone carrying this T cell receptor beta chain was detected only once. The sample originates from a study of blood T cell repertoires in COVID-19. Study background: Acute and convalescent COVID-19 samples came from the United States, Italy and Spain. The analysed material was cDNA or gDNA that came from T cells, B-cell-depleted T cells, or PBMCs.

Germline lookup yields CDR1 LGHNA and CDR2 YSLEER. This CDR3 contains 17 residues. V shed 0 bases, J shed 7 bases, and the junction held 13 bases outside the gene matches. Per the original methods: The assay estimated nucleated cells by amplifying reference gene primers. Profiling relied on immunoSEQ multiplex PCR, and the TCRdb table lists in-frame clones only, not all of them. V, J and clone size are those of that table, while D and trimming were read from the DNA. The sample lists roughly 350,000 clones, 88% seen once, with under 4.5% in the top ten. Sequencing used peripheral blood. This clonotype originated in a woman in her 50s with active or convalescent COVID-19. The chain joins TRBV4-3 to TRBJ2-5; 8 bases match TRBD2. The CDR3 sequence is CASSQDSSGGRGGTQYF. CDR3 coding DNA: TGCGCCAGCAGCCAAGATTCCAGCGGGGGAAGAGGTGGGACCCAGTACTTC.